A single sample gave rise to the 23 T cell receptor beta chains below, sequenced in a study of CD8 T cells in ankylosing spondylitis. General study results and limits: Blood of patients with ankylosing spondylitis appeared to be characterized by a TCR beta motif of about 8 highly homologous variants.

TCRdb reanalysed the 5' RACE reads using MiXCR and keeps one entry per CDR3 protein. The sample carries over 600,000 distinct CDR3 sequences, around 19% recorded once. Their specific antigens are unknown. The sample consisted of blood, either unsorted or a sorted T cell fraction (not recorded which). The receptors derive from a male donor with ankylosing spondylitis.

This clonotype was detected only a few times. The chain uses TRBV5-5 and TRBJ1-5; D remains ambiguous. The CDR3 spans 15 residues. Germline CDR1 reads SGHKS; CDR2 reads YYEKEE (reference sequence). Trimming left V 0 bases short and J 5 bases short, with 12 bases between. CDR3 sequence: CASSLADQRYQPQHF. DNA of the CDR3: TGTGCCAGCAGCTTGGCCGATCAGCGCTATCAGCCCCAGCATTTT.

In its sample, this clonotype was seen many times. The rearrangement uses TRBV4-3 and TRBJ2-7, with D tentatively TRBD1 (5 bases). Looked up from germline, CDR1 is LGHNA and CDR2 is YSLEER. The CDR3 is 14 amino acids. The V gene lost 2 bases and the J gene lost 1 base, with 9 bases spanning the gap. The CDR3 nucleotides are TGCGCCAGCAGCCAACAGTGGACATCCTACGAGCAGTACTTC. The encoded protein is CASSQQWTSYEQYF.

This clonotype was found many times. The chain carries TRBV12-3 or TRBV12-4 and TRBJ2-3; D gene uncertain. V dropped 6 bases and J dropped 2 bases, with 6 bases sitting between them. The CDR3 sequence is 12 residues long. For the CDR3, the DNA is TGTGCCAGCAGACAAACCACAGATACGCAGTATTTT. Translating it yields CASRQTTDTQYF.

This chain joins TRBV7-2 and TRBJ2-2; TRBD2 agrees at 9 bases. The V segment lost 7 bases and the J segment 4 bases; nucleotides outside the gene matches: 16. The CDR3 length is 18 residues. Germline V gives CDR1 SGHTA, CDR2 FQGNSA. The CDR3: CASTSLSRGLASTGELFF. The CDR3 DNA reads TGTGCCAGCACTAGCCTTAGTCGGGGACTAGCAAGCACCGGGGAGCTGTTTTTT.

This clonotype was picked up a small number of times. The chain links TRBV4-1 to TRBJ2-1; D may be TRBD1 (6 bases). Trimming stripped 4 bases from V and 3 bases from J, with 10 bases between. Looked up from germline, CDR1 is MGHRA and CDR2 is YSYEKL. CDR3 length: 14 residues. The CDR3 sequence: CASSPGTIYNEQFF. CDR3 DNA: TGCGCCAGCAGCCCCGGGACAATCTACAATGAGCAGTTCTTC.

The gene calls are TRBV27 and TRBJ2-3; weak D call: TRBD2 (6 bases). Germline CDR1 is MNHEY and CDR2 is SMNVEV (reference sequence). The V gene lost 8 bases and the J gene lost 4 bases, with 19 bases spanning the gap. The CDR3 sequence is 15 residues long. CDR3 DNA sequence: TGTGCCAGCGCAGACCCTGGACTAACCCCAGATACGCAGTATTTT. Translated: CASADPGLTPDTQYF.

The rearrangement uses TRBV20-1 and TRBJ2-3, with D perhaps assigned TRBD1 or TRBD2 (5 bases each). CDR3 length: 14 amino acids. Germline CDR1 reads DFQATT; CDR2 reads SNEGSKA (reference sequence). With 5 bases removed from V and 6 bases from J, the gap between germline ends came to 18 bases. The CDR3: CSAPSGRGVDTQYF. CDR3 DNA: TGCAGTGCTCCGAGCGGTAGAGGGGTGGATACGCAGTATTTT.

This clonotype turned up a few times. This rearrangement joins TRBV6-1 to TRBJ2-1; 8 nucleotides line up with TRBD2. This CDR3 region has 12 residues. V was clipped by 6 bases and J by 14 bases; unmatched bases: 9. Germline-derived CDR1 and CDR2 are MNHNS and SASEGT. CDR3 DNA sequence: TGTGCCAGCAGAGACCTTAGCGGGAAGGAGTTCTTC. Translated: CASRDLSGKEFF.

This clonotype has just a few counts. This chain links TRBV12-3 or TRBV12-4 with TRBJ2-1; TRBD1 might be the D (5 bases). This CDR3 comprises 17 residues. Trimming left V 5 bases short and J 0 bases short, with 17 bases between. The CDR3 sequence: CASSAQGSWSSYNEQFF. As DNA, the CDR3 is TGTGCCAGCAGTGCCCAGGGTAGCTGGAGCTCCTACAATGAGCAGTTCTTC.

CDR3 in DNA: TGTGCCAGCAGTTTCCGCCAAACTGGGCACGAGCAGTACTTC. Its protein product is CASSFRQTGHEQYF. The J gene is TRBJ2-7, the V gene TRBV6-5, with unresolved D. The CDR3 is 14 amino acids. V lost 4 bases and J 5 bases, leaving 15 bases between the germline ends. Germline values: CDR1 MNHEY, CDR2 SVGAGI.

The chain is built from TRBV4-1 and TRBJ2-3; possibly TRBD2 for D (6 bases). The ends were cut back, 1 base at V and 4 bases at J, with 12 bases in the middle. The CDR3 contains 15 residues. Germline-derived CDR1 and CDR2 are MGHRA and YSYEKL. The CDR3 spells CASSQVSGSADTQYF. CDR3 DNA sequence: TGCGCCAGCAGCCAAGTGTCCGGGAGTGCAGATACGCAGTATTTT.

This clonotype was counted a few times. V usage is TRBV25-1 and J usage is TRBJ1-6; D possibly corresponds to TRBD1 (5 bases). The germline gives CDR1 MGHDK, CDR2 SYGVNS. Trimming removed 1 base at V and 7 bases at J, with 11 bases between. The length of the CDR3 is 15 residues. The DNA for the CDR3 is TGTGCCAGCAGTGAATCTCGGGGACGGAATTCACCCCTCCACTTT. It is translated as CASSESRGRNSPLHF.

The J gene is TRBJ2-7, the V gene TRBV18; D not certain. The CDR3 has 14 residues. V was cut by 1 base and J by 6 bases, with 13 bases left in between. Germline V gene lookup returns CDR1 KGHSH and CDR2 LQKENI. The CDR3 sequence is CASSPLSAVGEQYF. The CDR3 bases are TGTGCCAGCTCACCACTAAGTGCCGTAGGCGAGCAGTACTTC.

The V gene is TRBV7-9, the J gene TRBJ1-2; a possible D gene is TRBD1 (5 bases). CDR3 length: 14 residues. V was cut by 3 bases and J by 7 bases, with 15 bases left in between. Germline assignment: CDR1 SEHNR and CDR2 FQNEAQ (reference sequence). CDR3 sequence: CASSFGERGGGYTF. The CDR3 nucleotides are TGTGCCAGCAGCTTCGGGGAGAGGGGCGGTGGCTACACCTTC. Full variable domain (remainder filled in from reference TRBV7-9 and TRBJ1-2): DTGVSQNPRHKITKRGQNVTFRCDPISEHNRLYWYRQTLGQGPEFLTYFQNEAQLEKSRLLSDRFSAERPKGSFSTLEIQRTEQGDSAMYLCASSFGERGGGYTFGSGTRLTVV.

This chain uses TRBV7-9 with TRBJ2-3, with 8 bases that match TRBD2. V lost 5 bases and J lost 5; bases outside the gene matches: 6. Germline V gene sequence: CDR1 SEHNR, CDR2 FQNEAQ (reference sequence). The CDR3 loop spans 14 amino acids. CDR3 sequence: CASSATSGRDTQYF. CDR3 sequence (DNA): TGTGCCAGCAGCGCCACTAGCGGCCGAGATACGCAGTATTTT.

The V call is TRBV27, the J call TRBJ2-7; D gene uncertain. Germline lookup yields CDR1 MNHEY and CDR2 SMNVEV (reference sequence). CDR3 length equals 12 residues. Trimming cost V 8 bases and J 2 bases, with 10 bases left between them. The CDR3 region is CASGVSTYEQYF. CDR3 nucleotides: TGTGCCAGCGGGGTTAGCACCTACGAGCAGTACTTC.

This clonotype occurred a few times. The genes are TRBV7-9 and TRBJ1-5; TRBD1 matches 11 bases. This CDR3 has 16 amino acids. The ends lost 1 base at V and 6 bases at J; junction bases unmatched: 5. The germline gives CDR1 SEHNR, CDR2 FQNEAQ (reference sequence). CDR3: CASSLEGQGDSQPQHF. In DNA, the CDR3 is TGTGCCAGCAGCTTAGAGGGACAGGGGGACAGTCAGCCCCAGCATTTT.

This clonotype has just a few counts. The genes are TRBV20-1 and TRBJ2-1, with D possibly TRBD2 on 6 matching bases. The CDR3 is 14 amino acids. V was trimmed by 6 bases and J by 6 bases, leaving 18 bases between them. CDR1 is DFQATT and CDR2 is SNEGSKA in the germline V gene (reference sequence). The chain's CDR3 is CSAPRRDWGNEQFF. The CDR3 DNA reads TGCAGTGCCCCCCGGCGGGATTGGGGCAATGAGCAGTTCTTC.

The chain recombines TRBV3-1 with TRBJ2-2; no clear D gene. The germline V gene has CDR1 LGHDT and CDR2 YNNKEL (reference sequence). The V end lost 0 bases, the J end lost 4 bases, and 9 bases lay between the germline ends. The CDR3 has 15 residues. CDR3 coding DNA: TGTGCCAGCAGCCAAGACTCGAGGTCCACCGGGGAGCTGTTTTTT. Protein product: CASSQDSRSTGELFF.

CDR3 protein: CASSQTSGSRAPPNEQFF. The CDR3 coding sequence is TGTGCCAGCAGCCAAACTAGCGGGAGTAGGGCCCCCCCCAATGAGCAGTTCTTC. The genes are TRBV6-1 and TRBJ2-1, with TRBD2 matching over 11 bases. With 6 bases clipped from V and 6 bases from J, the junction kept 16 bases outside the gene matches. From germline, CDR1 is MNHNS and CDR2 SASEGT. This CDR3 has 18 amino acids.

The rearrangement joins TRBV12-3 or TRBV12-4 to TRBJ2-1, with D possibly being TRBD2 (5 bases). There are 16 residues in the CDR3. The ends were cut back, 2 bases at V and 5 bases at J, with 16 bases in the middle. As DNA, the CDR3 is TGTGCCAGCAGTTTAAGGCGCACCCTGACTAACAATGAGCAGTTCTTC. Residues: CASSLRRTLTNNEQFF.

The J gene is TRBJ2-1, the V gene TRBV20-1; D gene unclear. The germline CDR1 and CDR2 sequences are DFQATT and SNEGSKA (reference sequence). The CDR3 has 11 amino acids. Deletions cut 4 bases from V and 6 bases from J, with 7 bases between. CDR3 residues: CSATALNEQFF. CDR3 sequence (DNA): TGCAGTGCTACCGCGCTCAATGAGCAGTTCTTC.

The genes are TRBV2 and TRBJ1-1; 7 bases line up with TRBD1. There are 16 residues in the CDR3. Trimming at V came to 2 bases and at J to 0 bases, leaving 6 bases not matched to a gene. Per germline, CDR1 SNHLY and CDR2 FYNNEI. Here the CDR3 reads CASSENSGTVNTEAFF. DNA of the CDR3: TGTGCCAGCAGTGAAAACTCGGGGACAGTGAACACTGAAGCTTTCTTT.